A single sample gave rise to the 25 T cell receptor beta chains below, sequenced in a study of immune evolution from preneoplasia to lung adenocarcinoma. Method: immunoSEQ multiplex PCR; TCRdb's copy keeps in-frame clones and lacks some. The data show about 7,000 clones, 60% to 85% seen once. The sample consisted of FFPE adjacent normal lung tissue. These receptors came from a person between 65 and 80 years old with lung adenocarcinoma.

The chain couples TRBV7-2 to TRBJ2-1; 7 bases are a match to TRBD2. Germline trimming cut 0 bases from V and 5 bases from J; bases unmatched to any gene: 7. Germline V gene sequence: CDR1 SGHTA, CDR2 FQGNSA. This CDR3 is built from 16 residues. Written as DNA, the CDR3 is TGTGCCAGCAGCTTAGCTGGATTCGGGGGGAACAATGAGCAGTTCTTC. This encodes CASSLAGFGGNNEQFF.

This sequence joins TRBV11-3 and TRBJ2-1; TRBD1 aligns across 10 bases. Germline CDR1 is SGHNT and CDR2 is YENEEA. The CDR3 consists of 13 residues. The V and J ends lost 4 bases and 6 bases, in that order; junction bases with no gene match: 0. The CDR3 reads CASSWDRGNEQFF. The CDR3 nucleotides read TGTGCCAGCAGCTGGGACAGGGGCAATGAGCAGTTCTTC.

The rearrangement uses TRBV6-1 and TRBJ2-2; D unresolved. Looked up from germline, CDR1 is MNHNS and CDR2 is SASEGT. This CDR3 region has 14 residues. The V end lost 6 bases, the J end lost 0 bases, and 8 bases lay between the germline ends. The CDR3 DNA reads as TGTGCCAGCAGAAACTCCCCGAACACCGGGGAGCTGTTTTTT. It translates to CASRNSPNTGELFF.

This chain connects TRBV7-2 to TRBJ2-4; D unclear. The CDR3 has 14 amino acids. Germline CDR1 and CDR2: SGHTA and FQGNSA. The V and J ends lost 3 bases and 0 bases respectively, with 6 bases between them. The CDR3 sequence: CASSFQVAKNIQYF. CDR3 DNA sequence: TGTGCCAGCAGCTTCCAAGTAGCCAAAAACATTCAGTACTTC.

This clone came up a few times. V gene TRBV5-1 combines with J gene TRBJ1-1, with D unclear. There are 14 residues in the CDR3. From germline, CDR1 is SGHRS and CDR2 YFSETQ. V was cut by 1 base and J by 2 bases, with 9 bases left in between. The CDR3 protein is CASSLQVGNTEAFF. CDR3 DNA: TGCGCCAGCAGCTTGCAGGTTGGAAACACTGAAGCTTTCTTT.

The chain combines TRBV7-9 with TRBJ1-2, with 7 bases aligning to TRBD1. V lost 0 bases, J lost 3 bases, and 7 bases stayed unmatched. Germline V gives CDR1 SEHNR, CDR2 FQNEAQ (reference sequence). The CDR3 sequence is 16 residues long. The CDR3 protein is CASSLAENRGDYGYTF. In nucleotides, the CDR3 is TGTGCCAGCAGCTTAGCGGAAAACAGGGGCGACTATGGCTACACCTTC.

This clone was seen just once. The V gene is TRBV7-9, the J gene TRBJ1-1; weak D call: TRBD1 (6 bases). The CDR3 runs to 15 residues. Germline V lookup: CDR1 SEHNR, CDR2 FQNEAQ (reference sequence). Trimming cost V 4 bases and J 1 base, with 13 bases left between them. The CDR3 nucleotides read TGTGCCAGCAGCTCGAAAGGGGGGGGGAACACTGAAGCTTTCTTT. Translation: CASSSKGGGNTEAFF.

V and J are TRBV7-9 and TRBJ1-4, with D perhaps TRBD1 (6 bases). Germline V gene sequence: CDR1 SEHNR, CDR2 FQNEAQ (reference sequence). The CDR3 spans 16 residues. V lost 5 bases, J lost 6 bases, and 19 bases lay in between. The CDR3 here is CASSPRRVQGYEKLFF. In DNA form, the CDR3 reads TGTGCCAGCAGCCCCCGTCGAGTCCAGGGGTATGAAAAACTGTTTTTT.

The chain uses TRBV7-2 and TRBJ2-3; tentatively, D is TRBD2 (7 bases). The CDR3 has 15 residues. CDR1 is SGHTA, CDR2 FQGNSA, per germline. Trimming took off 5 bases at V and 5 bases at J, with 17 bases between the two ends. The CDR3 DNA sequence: TGTGCCAGCAGCACTACGGGGGGAGGGGGAGATACGCAGTATTTT. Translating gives CASSTTGGGGDTQYF.

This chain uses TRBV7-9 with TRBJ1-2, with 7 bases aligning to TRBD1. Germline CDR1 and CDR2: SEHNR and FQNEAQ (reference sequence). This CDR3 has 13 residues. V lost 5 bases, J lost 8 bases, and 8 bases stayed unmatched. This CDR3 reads CASSSDRVKGYTF. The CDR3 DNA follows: TGTGCCAGCAGCAGCGACAGGGTGAAGGGCTACACCTTC.

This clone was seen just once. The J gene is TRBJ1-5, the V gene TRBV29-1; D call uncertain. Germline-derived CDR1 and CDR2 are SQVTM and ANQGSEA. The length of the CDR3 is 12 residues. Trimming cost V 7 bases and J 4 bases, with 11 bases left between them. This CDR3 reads CSACLENQPQHF. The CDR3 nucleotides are TGCAGCGCCTGTCTAGAAAATCAGCCCCAGCATTTT.

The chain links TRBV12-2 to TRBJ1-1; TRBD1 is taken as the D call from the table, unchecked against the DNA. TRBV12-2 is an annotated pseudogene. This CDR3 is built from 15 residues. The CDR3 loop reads CASRLADSMNTEAFF. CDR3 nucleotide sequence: TGTGCAAGTCGCTTAGCCGACAGCATGAACACTGAAGCTTTCTTT.

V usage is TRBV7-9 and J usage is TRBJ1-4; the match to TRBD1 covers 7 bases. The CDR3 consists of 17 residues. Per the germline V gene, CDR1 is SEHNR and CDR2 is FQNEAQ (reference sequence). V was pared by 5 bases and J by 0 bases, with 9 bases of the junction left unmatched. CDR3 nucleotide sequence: TGTGCCAGCAGCATTCGACAGGGTGCTGCAACTAATGAAAAACTGTTTTTT. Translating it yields CASSIRQGAATNEKLFF.

The CDR3 loop reads CATRTGGHQPQHF. Here the CDR3 DNA reads TGCGCCACCAGGACAGGGGGCCATCAGCCCCAGCATTTT. The chain links TRBV5-1 to TRBJ1-5, with TRBD1 matching 11 bases. Germline V gene data show CDR1 as SGHRS and CDR2 as YFSETQ. Trimming cost V 9 bases and J 5 bases; bases outside gene matches: 4. The CDR3 contains 13 residues. Supplemented by reference TRBV5-1 and TRBJ1-5, the full variable domain reads KAGVTQTPRYLIKTRGQQVTLSCSPISGHRSVSWYQQTPGQGLQFLFEYFSETQRNKGNFPGRFSGRQFSNSRSEMNVSTLELGDSALYLCATRTGGHQPQHFGDGTRLSIL.

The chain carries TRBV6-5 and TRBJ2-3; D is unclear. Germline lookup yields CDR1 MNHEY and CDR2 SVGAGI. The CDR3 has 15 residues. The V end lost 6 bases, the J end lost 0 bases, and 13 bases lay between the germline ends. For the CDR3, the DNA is TGTGCCAGCAGCTCCCGGACGGTTAGCACAGATACGCAGTATTTT. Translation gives CASSSRTVSTDTQYF.

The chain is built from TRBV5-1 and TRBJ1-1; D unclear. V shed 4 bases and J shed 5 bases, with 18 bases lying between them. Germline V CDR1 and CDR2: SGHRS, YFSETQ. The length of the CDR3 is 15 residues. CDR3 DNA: TGCGCCAGCAGCCCGGAGGGCCGTTCCGGGACTGAAGCTTTCTTT. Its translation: CASSPEGRSGTEAFF.

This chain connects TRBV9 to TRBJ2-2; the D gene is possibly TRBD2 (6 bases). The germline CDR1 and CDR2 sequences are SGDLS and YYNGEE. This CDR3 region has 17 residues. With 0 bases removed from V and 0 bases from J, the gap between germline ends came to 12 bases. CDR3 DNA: TGTGCCAGCAGCGTAGTAACGGACTACGCGAACACCGGGGAGCTGTTTTTT. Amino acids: CASSVVTDYANTGELFF. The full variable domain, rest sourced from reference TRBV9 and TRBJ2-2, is DSGVTQTPKHLITATGQRVTLRCSPRSGDLSVYWYQQSLDQGLQFLIQYYNGEERAKGNILERFSAQQFPDLHSELNLSSLELGDSALYFCASSVVTDYANTGELFFGEGSRLTVL.

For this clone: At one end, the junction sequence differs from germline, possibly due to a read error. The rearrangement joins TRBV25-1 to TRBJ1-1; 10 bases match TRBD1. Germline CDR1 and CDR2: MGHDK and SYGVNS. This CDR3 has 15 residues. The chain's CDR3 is CSSSDAGTGVLEAFF. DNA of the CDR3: TGTTCCAGCAGTGACGCCGGGACAGGGGTTCTTGAAGCTTTCTTT.

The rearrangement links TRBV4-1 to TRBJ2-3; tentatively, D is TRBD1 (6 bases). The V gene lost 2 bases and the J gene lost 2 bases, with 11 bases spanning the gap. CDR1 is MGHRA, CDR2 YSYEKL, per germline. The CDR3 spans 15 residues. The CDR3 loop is CASSQSQGHTDTQYF. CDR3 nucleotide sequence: TGCGCCAGCAGCCAAAGTCAGGGACACACAGATACGCAGTATTTT.

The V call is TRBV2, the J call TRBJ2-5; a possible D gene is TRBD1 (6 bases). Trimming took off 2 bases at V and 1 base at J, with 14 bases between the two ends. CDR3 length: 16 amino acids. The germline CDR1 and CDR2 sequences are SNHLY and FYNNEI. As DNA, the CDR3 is TGTGCCAGCAGTGAACTTACAGGGATTTCCCAAGAGACCCAGTACTTC. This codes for CASSELTGISQETQYF.

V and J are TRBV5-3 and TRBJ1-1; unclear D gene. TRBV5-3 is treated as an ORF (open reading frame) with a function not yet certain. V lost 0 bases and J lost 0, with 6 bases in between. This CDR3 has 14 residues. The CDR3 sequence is CARSLGGVNTEAFF. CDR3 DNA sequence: TGTGCCAGAAGCTTGGGCGGAGTGAACACTGAAGCTTTCTTT.

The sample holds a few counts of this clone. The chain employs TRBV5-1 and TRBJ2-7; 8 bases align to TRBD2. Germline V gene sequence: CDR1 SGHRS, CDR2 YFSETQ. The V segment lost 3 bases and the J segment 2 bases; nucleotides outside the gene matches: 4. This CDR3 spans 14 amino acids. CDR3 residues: CASSSGTSTYEQYF. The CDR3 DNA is TGCGCCAGCAGCTCCGGGACTAGTACCTACGAGCAGTACTTC.

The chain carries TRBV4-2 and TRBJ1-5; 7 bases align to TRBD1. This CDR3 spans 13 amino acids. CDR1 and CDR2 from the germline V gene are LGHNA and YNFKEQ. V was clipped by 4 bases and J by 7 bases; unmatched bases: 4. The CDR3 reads CASSPGQAQPQHF. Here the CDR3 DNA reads TGTGCCAGCAGCCCCGGACAGGCCCAGCCCCAGCATTTT.

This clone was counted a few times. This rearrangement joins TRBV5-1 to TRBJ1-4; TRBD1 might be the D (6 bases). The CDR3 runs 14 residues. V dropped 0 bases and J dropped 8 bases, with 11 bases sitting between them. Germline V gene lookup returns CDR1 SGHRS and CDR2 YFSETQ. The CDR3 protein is CASSLVGGREKLFF. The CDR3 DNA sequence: TGCGCCAGCAGCTTGGTGGGGGGCCGGGAAAAACTGTTTTTT.

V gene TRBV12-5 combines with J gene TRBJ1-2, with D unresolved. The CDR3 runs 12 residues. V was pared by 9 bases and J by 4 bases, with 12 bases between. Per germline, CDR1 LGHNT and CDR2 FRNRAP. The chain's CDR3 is CASTDGFYGYTF. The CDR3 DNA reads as TGTGCTAGCACAGACGGATTCTATGGCTACACCTTC.